Below, 29 T cell receptor beta chains from the same sample are listed, as sequenced in a study of blood T cell repertoires in COVID-19. Method: immunoSEQ multiplex PCR; TCRdb's copy keeps in-frame clones and lacks some. The table shows over 150,000 clones, with over 80% occurring only once. The sample was peripheral blood. The receptors were gathered from a woman aged 70-85 years with COVID-19, enrolled during active disease.

The chain joins TRBV7-9 to TRBJ1-2; tentative D call: TRBD1 (6 bases). This CDR3 is built from 14 residues. Trimming pared 3 bases from V and 4 bases from J, leaving 12 bases between. Germline CDR1 and CDR2: SEHNR and FQNEAQ (reference sequence). The CDR3 sequence: CASSFLGGSYGYTF. The CDR3 DNA reads TGTGCCAGCAGCTTCCTAGGGGGTAGCTATGGCTACACCTTC.

This rearrangement joins TRBV11-2 to TRBJ2-3; 8 positions agree with TRBD2. Germline V lookup: CDR1 SGHAT, CDR2 FQNNGV. Germline trimming cut 1 base from V and 10 bases from J; bases unmatched to any gene: 1. The CDR3 sequence is 12 residues long. The CDR3 spells CASSLAAGAQYF. In DNA form, the CDR3 reads TGTGCCAGCAGCTTAGCAGCGGGAGCGCAGTATTTT.

This clone was observed once. The chain joins TRBV7-8 to TRBJ2-5; D is unclear. The CDR3 contains 14 residues. Trimming cost V 5 bases and J 4 bases, with 14 bases left between them. Per germline, CDR1 SGHVS and CDR2 FQNEAQ. CDR3 nucleotide sequence: TGTGCCAGCAGCCCCCCCGTCGATAGAGAGACCCAGTACTTC. As protein: CASSPPVDRETQYF.

The gene calls are TRBV10-3 and TRBJ1-3; D unclear. CDR3 size: 13 residues. Trimming pared 4 bases from V and 8 bases from J, leaving 12 bases between. CDR1 ENHRY and CDR2 SYGVKD come from the germline V gene. CDR3 loop: CAISGAGGHTIYF. For the CDR3, the DNA is TGTGCCATCAGTGGGGCCGGAGGCCACACCATATATTTT.

This chain links TRBV19 with TRBJ2-3, with 8 bases fitting TRBD2. Germline V gene sequence: CDR1 LNHDA, CDR2 SQIVND (reference sequence). V shed 8 bases, J shed 2 bases, and the junction held 15 bases outside the gene matches. CDR3 size: 17 residues. The DNA of the CDR3 is TGTGCCAGTCGGGGGGGAATGGGACTAGGATACACAGATACGCAGTATTTT. It specifies CASRGGMGLGYTDTQYF.

This sequence joins TRBV21-1 and TRBJ1-3; the table's D gene call, TRBD1, was not cross checked with the DNA. TRBV21-1 is classified as a pseudogene. There are 14 residues in the CDR3. CDR3: CASAHRISGNTIYF. CDR3 nucleotides: TGTGCCAGCGCCCACAGGATCTCTGGAAACACCATATATTTT.

The J gene is TRBJ2-5, the V gene TRBV5-1, with TRBD1 matching 7 bases. This CDR3 spans 14 amino acids. From germline, CDR1 is SGHRS and CDR2 YFSETQ. J was trimmed by 2 bases and V by 5 bases; bases with no gene match: 6. The CDR3 nucleotides read TGCGCCAGCAGATACGGGACAGTGCAAGAGACCCAGTACTTC. Protein sequence: CASRYGTVQETQYF.

This clone was counted only a few times. V is TRBV5-5 and J is TRBJ1-1, with 7 bases matching TRBD1. Germline values: CDR1 SGHKS, CDR2 YYEKEE (reference sequence). There are 13 residues in the CDR3. V was pared by 2 bases and J by 4 bases, with 2 bases of the junction left unmatched. The DNA of the CDR3 is TGTGCCAGCAGCTTTACAGGGGCCACTGAAGCTTTCTTT. It yields the protein CASSFTGATEAFF.

The chain has TRBV19 and TRBJ1-1; D perhaps matches TRBD1 (6 bases). Germline assignment: CDR1 LNHDA and CDR2 SQIVND (reference sequence). The ends were cut back, 0 bases at V and 8 bases at J, with 10 bases in the middle. CDR3 length: 13 amino acids. The CDR3 here is CASSIEPGTEAFF. In DNA, the CDR3 is TGTGCCAGTAGTATAGAGCCCGGGACAGAAGCTTTCTTT.

The V call is TRBV28, the J call TRBJ1-5; no clear D gene. V was clipped by 9 bases and J by 6 bases, with 9 bases between them. The CDR3 has 11 residues. CDR1 and CDR2 (germline): MDHEN, SYDVKM. The CDR3 DNA sequence: TGTGCCAGGGGAGGTGGTCAGCCCCAGCATTTT. Protein sequence: CARGGGQPQHF.

The V call is TRBV28, the J call TRBJ1-4, with D unclear. This CDR3 comprises 13 residues. V lost 6 bases to trimming and J lost 3 bases, with 8 bases between them. Per the germline V gene, CDR1 is MDHEN and CDR2 is SYDVKM. CDR3 nucleotide sequence: TGTGCCAGCAGAAAGCCTCCTAATGAAAAACTGTTTTTT. It encodes CASRKPPNEKLFF.

The V call is TRBV7-2, the J call TRBJ2-1, with D maybe TRBD1 (5 bases). The germline gives CDR1 SGHTA, CDR2 FQGNSA. The CDR3 loop spans 16 amino acids. V shed 0 bases and J shed 2 bases, with 11 bases lying between them. As DNA, the CDR3 is TGTGCCAGCAGCTTAGCGGGGCTAGTGACCTACAATGAGCAGTTCTTC. Its protein product is CASSLAGLVTYNEQFF.

This clone was seen only once. For the CDR3, the DNA is TGTGCCAGTCAGAGGGCAGGGGGCAGGGAGACCCAGTACTTC. Translation gives CASQRAGGRETQYF. V gene TRBV19 combines with J gene TRBJ2-5; TRBD1 matches at 8 bases. The CDR3 contains 14 residues. Germline CDR1 and CDR2: LNHDA and SQIVND (reference sequence). Unmatched junction bases numbered 10, after V lost 8 bases and J lost 5 bases.

V usage is TRBV5-1 and J usage is TRBJ1-3; no clear D gene. The germline V gene encodes CDR1 SGHRS and CDR2 YFSETQ. The CDR3 runs 15 residues. The germline V and J ends were trimmed by 4 bases and 7 bases, with 18 bases remaining between them. The CDR3 spells CASSSSDDSWNTIYF. The CDR3 DNA is TGCGCCAGCAGCAGTAGCGACGACTCGTGGAACACCATATATTTT.

The J gene is TRBJ1-4, the V gene TRBV27; 9 nucleotides agree with TRBD1. The germline V gene encodes CDR1 MNHEY and CDR2 SMNVEV (reference sequence). The CDR3 runs to 15 residues. The trim removed 8 bases at V and 8 bases at J, leaving 12 bases unmatched. CDR3 region: CASRPGTGREEKLFF. CDR3 DNA: TGTGCCAGCCGTCCCGGGACAGGGAGGGAGGAAAAACTGTTTTTT.

The chain couples TRBV4-1 to TRBJ2-1, with 13 bases lining up with TRBD2. CDR1 and CDR2 (germline): MGHRA, YSYEKL. The CDR3 has 16 amino acids. The V and J ends lost 1 base and 6 bases, in that order; junction bases with no gene match: 3. The CDR3 loop is CASSQAGLAGTNEQFF. CDR3 sequence (DNA): TGCGCCAGCAGCCAAGCGGGACTAGCGGGGACCAATGAGCAGTTCTTC.

The genes are TRBV30 and TRBJ2-3, with D possibly matching TRBD2 (6 bases). Germline CDR1 GTSNPN, CDR2 SVGIG (reference sequence). The CDR3 covers 13 residues. V lost 0 bases, J lost 5 bases, and 9 bases lay in between. The CDR3 sequence: CAWSVLARDTQYF. The CDR3 nucleotides read TGTGCCTGGAGTGTACTAGCTAGAGATACGCAGTATTTT. The full variable domain, rest sourced from reference TRBV30 and TRBJ2-3, is SQTIHQWPATLVQPVGSPLSLECTVEGTSNPNLYWYRQAAGRGLQLLFYSVGIGQISSEVPQNLSASRPQDRQFILSSKKLLLSDSGFYLCAWSVLARDTQYFGPGTRLTVL.

This rearrangement joins TRBV7-2 to TRBJ2-1; TRBD2 matches at 12 bases. Per the germline V gene, CDR1 is SGHTA and CDR2 is FQGNSA. V trimming: 3 bases; J trimming: 1 base; junction bases outside the gene matches: 10. This CDR3 contains 19 residues. The CDR3 reads CASSLVGTSGPPSYNEQFF. The DNA of the CDR3 is TGTGCCAGCAGCTTGGTCGGGACTAGCGGGCCCCCTTCCTACAATGAGCAGTTCTTC. The full variable domain, in which reference TRBV7-2 and TRBJ2-1 provide the parts outside the CDR3, is GAGVSQSPSNKVTEKGKDVELRCDPISGHTALYWYRQSLGQGLEFLIYFQGNSAPDKSGLPSDRFSAERTGGSVSTLTIQRTQQEDSAVYLCASSLVGTSGPPSYNEQFFGPGTRLTVL.

CDR3 DNA: TGCGCCAGCAGCTGGGACAGGGCGGGCAAAAACATTCAGTACTTC. It specifies CASSWDRAGKNIQYF. The V and J genes are TRBV4-1 and TRBJ2-4, with TRBD1 matching over 9 bases. Trimming took 5 bases from V and 3 from J; bases not matched to a gene: 5. This CDR3 comprises 15 residues. Germline values: CDR1 MGHRA, CDR2 YSYEKL.

V usage is TRBV14 and J usage is TRBJ1-6; D remains unclear. There are 17 residues in the CDR3. Germline V CDR1 and CDR2: SGHDN, FVKESK. V was trimmed by 2 bases and J by 9 bases, leaving 20 bases between them. The CDR3 spells CASSQSRDWTGGSPLHF. The CDR3 nucleotides are TGTGCCAGCAGCCAATCCAGAGACTGGACCGGAGGTTCACCCCTCCACTTT.

The chain carries TRBV6-2 or TRBV6-3 and TRBJ2-3; TRBD2 matches 7 bases. V dropped 5 bases and J dropped 4; count of bases not matched to a gene: 12. Germline CDR1 and CDR2: MNHEY and SVGEGT. CDR3 length equals 16 residues. CDR3 in amino acids: CASSLLRTSGADTQYF. The CDR3 DNA reads TGTGCCAGCAGTCTGTTGAGGACTAGTGGGGCAGATACGCAGTATTTT.

V gene TRBV7-2 combines with J gene TRBJ2-2, with unresolved D. The CDR3 contains 13 residues. Germline assignment: CDR1 SGHTA and CDR2 FQGNSA. Trimming cost V 3 bases and J 6 bases, with 8 bases left between them. The CDR3 reads CASSFTGPGELFF. CDR3 sequence (DNA): TGTGCCAGCAGCTTCACGGGTCCCGGGGAGCTGTTTTTT.

The V and J genes are TRBV3-1 (or the pseudogene TRBV3-2) and TRBJ2-1, with 9 bases matching TRBD2. The CDR3 contains 16 residues. Germline V lookup: CDR1 LGHDT, CDR2 YNNKEL (reference sequence). Trimming cost V 1 base and J 7 bases; bases outside gene matches: 8. The CDR3 DNA is TGTGCCAGCAGCCAAGGTGGCGGGAGGGCCGGGAATGAGCAGTTCTTC. This translates into CASSQGGGRAGNEQFF.

The chain combines TRBV7-2 with TRBJ1-3; no firm D call. Trimming cost V 5 bases and J 0 bases, with 11 bases left between them. The germline gives CDR1 SGHTA, CDR2 FQGNSA. The length of the CDR3 is 15 residues. The CDR3 nucleotides are TGTGCCAGCAGCCTGGACTGGAGCTCTGGAAACACCATATATTTT. Translated, it gives CASSLDWSSGNTIYF.

The chain carries TRBV20-1 and TRBJ1-6; no definite D call. V was pared by 3 bases and J by 13 bases, with 10 bases between. Germline CDR1 is DFQATT and CDR2 is SNEGSKA (reference sequence). The length of the CDR3 is 11 residues. The CDR3 is CSARAGLPLHF. Here the CDR3 DNA reads TGCAGTGCTAGGGCAGGTCTCCCCCTCCACTTT.

V gene TRBV2 combines with J gene TRBJ2-7; tentative D call: TRBD2 (5 bases). Germline CDR1 is SNHLY and CDR2 is FYNNEI. The V end was cut by 7 bases, the J end by 2 bases, with 18 bases between. The CDR3 consists of 15 residues. CDR3 DNA sequence: TGTGCCAGCACCCTGAGTCTAGCCCAAACCTACGAGCAGTACTTC. The encoded protein is CASTLSLAQTYEQYF.

The V gene is TRBV28, the J gene TRBJ1-1; 8 bases are shared with TRBD1. This CDR3 contains 15 residues. Trimming removed 6 bases from V and 5 bases from J; junction bases left unmatched: 11. The germline V gene has CDR1 MDHEN and CDR2 SYDVKM. The CDR3 loop is CASRGAAGGSTEAFF. As DNA, the CDR3 is TGTGCCAGCAGAGGGGCTGCAGGGGGCTCGACTGAAGCTTTCTTT.

This clone was counted a few times. This chain links TRBV7-9 with TRBJ1-3, with 7 bases lining up with TRBD1. Losses at the gene ends were 5 bases for V and 4 bases for J; bases not matched to a gene: 8. CDR3 length: 15 amino acids. The germline CDR1 and CDR2 sequences are SEHNR and FQNEAQ (reference sequence). The CDR3 is CASSPNLDRGNTIYF. The CDR3 DNA follows: TGTGCCAGCAGCCCCAACCTGGACAGGGGAAACACCATATATTTT. Looking up the rest from reference TRBV7-9 and TRBJ1-3 gives the full variable domain: DTGVSQNPRHKITKRGQNVTFRCDPISEHNRLYWYRQTLGQGPEFLTYFQNEAQLEKSRLLSDRFSAERPKGSFSTLEIQRTEQGDSAMYLCASSPNLDRGNTIYFGEGSWLTVV.

The rearrangement uses TRBV2 and TRBJ2-7; tentatively, D is TRBD1 (6 bases). The CDR3 has 14 residues. Looked up from germline, CDR1 is SNHLY and CDR2 is FYNNEI. Trimming took 6 bases from V and 3 from J, leaving 15 bases between them. This CDR3 reads CASRTPGVRYEQYF. For the CDR3, the DNA is TGTGCCAGCAGAACGCCAGGGGTTCGCTACGAGCAGTACTTC.